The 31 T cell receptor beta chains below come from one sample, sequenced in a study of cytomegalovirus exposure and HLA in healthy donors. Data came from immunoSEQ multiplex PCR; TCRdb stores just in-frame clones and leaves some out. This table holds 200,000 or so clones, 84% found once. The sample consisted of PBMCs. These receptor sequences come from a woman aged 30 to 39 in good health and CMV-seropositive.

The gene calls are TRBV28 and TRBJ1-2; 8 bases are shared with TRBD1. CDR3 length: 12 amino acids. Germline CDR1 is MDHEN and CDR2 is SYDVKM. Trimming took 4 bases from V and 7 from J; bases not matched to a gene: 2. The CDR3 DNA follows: TGTGCCAGCAGTTCTGACAGGGGTGGCTACACCTTC. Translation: CASSSDRGGYTF.

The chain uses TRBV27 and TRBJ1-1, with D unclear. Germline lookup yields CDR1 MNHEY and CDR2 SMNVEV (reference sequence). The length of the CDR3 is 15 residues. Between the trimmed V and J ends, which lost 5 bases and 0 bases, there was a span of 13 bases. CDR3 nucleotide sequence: TGTGCCAGCAGTGCCGGGAGGACGGTGAACACTGAAGCTTTCTTT. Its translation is CASSAGRTVNTEAFF.

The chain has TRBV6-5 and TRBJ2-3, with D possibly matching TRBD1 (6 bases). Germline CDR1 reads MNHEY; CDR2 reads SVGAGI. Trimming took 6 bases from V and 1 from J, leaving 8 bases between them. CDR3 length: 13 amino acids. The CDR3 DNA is TGTGCCAGCAGACGACAGGGCACAGATACGCAGTATTTT. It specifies CASRRQGTDTQYF.

Written as DNA, the CDR3 is TGTGCCAGCTCATCCTCCCGGGGGACAGGGGTGTTGGAGCAGTACTTC. Amino acid sequence: CASSSSRGTGVLEQYF. The chain carries TRBV18 and TRBJ2-7, with 10 bases identical to TRBD1. V gave up 5 bases and J gave up 7 bases; unmatched junction bases: 14. The length of the CDR3 is 16 residues. Germline V gene sequence: CDR1 KGHSH, CDR2 LQKENI.

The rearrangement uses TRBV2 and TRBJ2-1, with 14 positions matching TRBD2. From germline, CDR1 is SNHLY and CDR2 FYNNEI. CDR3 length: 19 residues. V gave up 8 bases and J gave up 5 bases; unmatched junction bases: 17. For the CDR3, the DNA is TGTGCCAGCGCCCGCCCCGGGACTAGCGGGAGAGGGATCCACAATGAGCAGTTCTTC. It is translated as CASARPGTSGRGIHNEQFF.

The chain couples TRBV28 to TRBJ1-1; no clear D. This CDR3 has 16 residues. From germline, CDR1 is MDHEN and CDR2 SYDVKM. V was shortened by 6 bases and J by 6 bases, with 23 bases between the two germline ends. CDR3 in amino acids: CASRPIAIWRRPEAFF. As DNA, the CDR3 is TGTGCCAGCAGACCCATAGCAATATGGCGGCGTCCTGAAGCTTTCTTT.

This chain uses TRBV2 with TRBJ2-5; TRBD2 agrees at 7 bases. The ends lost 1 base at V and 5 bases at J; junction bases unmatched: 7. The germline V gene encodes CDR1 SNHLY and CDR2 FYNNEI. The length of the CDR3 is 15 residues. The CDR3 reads CASSEVRTRRETQYF. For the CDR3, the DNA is TGTGCCAGCAGTGAAGTTAGGACTAGAAGGGAGACCCAGTACTTC.

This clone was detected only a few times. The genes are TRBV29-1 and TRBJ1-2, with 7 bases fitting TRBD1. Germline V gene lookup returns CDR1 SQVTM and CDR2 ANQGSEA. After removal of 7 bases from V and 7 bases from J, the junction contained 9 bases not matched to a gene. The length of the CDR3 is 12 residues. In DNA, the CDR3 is TGCAGCGGTTGGGACAGACATAGTGGCTACACCTTC. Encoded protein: CSGWDRHSGYTF.

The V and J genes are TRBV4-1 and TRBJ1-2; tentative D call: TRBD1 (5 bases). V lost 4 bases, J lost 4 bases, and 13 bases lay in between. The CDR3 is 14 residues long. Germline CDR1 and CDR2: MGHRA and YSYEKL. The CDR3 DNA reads TGCGCCAGCAGCCGAGAAGACAGAGGCTATGGCTACACCTTC. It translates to CASSREDRGYGYTF.

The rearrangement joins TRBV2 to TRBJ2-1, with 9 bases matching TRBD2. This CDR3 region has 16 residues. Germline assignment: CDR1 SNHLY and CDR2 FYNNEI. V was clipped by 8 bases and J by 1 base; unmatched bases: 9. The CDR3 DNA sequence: TGTGCCAGCCGAGCTTTAGCGGGAGATTCCTACAATGAGCAGTTCTTC. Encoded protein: CASRALAGDSYNEQFF. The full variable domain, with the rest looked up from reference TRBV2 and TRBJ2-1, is EPEVTQTPSHQVTQMGQEVILRCVPISNHLYFYWYRQILGQKVEFLVSFYNNEISEKSEIFDDQFSVERPDGSNFTLKIRSTKLEDSAMYFCASRALAGDSYNEQFFGPGTRLTVL.

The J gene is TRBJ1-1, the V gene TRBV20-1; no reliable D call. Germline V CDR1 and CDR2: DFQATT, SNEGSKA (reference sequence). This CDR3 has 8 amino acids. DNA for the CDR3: TGCAGCCCCCATGAAGCTTTCTTT. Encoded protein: CSPHEAFF.

The CDR3 is CASSPAGGRSYNEQFF. CDR3 in DNA: TGCGCCAGCAGCCCGGCGGGCGGGAGGTCCTACAATGAGCAGTTCTTC. The chain combines TRBV5-1 with TRBJ2-1; TRBD2 agrees at 8 bases. Germline V gives CDR1 SGHRS, CDR2 YFSETQ. V was pared by 4 bases and J by 1 base, with 7 bases of the junction left unmatched. The CDR3 consists of 16 residues.

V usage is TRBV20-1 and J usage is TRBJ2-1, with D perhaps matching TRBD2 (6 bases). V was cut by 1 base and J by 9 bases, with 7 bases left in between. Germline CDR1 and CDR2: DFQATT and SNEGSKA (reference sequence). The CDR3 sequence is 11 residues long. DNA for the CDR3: TGCAGTGCTAGAGGGAGGGGTGAGCAGTTCTTC. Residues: CSARGRGEQFF.

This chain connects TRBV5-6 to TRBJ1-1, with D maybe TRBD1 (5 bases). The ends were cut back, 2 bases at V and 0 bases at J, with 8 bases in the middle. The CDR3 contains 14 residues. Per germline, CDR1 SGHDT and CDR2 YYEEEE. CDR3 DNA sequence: TGTGCCAGCAGCTTCAGACAGATGAACACTGAAGCTTTCTTT. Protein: CASSFRQMNTEAFF.

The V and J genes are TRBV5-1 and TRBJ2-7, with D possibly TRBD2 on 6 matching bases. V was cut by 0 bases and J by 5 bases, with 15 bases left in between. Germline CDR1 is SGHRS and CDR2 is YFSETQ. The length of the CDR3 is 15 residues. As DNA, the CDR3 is TGCGCCAGCAGCTTGGCCGCGGGGCTCGTGGACGAGCAGTACTTC. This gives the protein CASSLAAGLVDEQYF.

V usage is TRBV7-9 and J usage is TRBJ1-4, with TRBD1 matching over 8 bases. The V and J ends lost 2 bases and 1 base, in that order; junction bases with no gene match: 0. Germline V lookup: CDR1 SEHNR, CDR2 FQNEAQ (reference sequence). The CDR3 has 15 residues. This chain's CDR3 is CASSLTGGTNEKLFF. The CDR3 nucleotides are TGTGCCAGCAGCTTAACAGGGGGAACTAATGAAAAACTGTTTTTT.

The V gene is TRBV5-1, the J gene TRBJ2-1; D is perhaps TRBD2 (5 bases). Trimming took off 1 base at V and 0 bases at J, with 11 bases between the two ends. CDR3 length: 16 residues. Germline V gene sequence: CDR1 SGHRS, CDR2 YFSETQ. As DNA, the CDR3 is TGCGCCAGCAGCTTGAGTCCGGGGAGCTCCTACAATGAGCAGTTCTTC. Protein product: CASSLSPGSSYNEQFF.

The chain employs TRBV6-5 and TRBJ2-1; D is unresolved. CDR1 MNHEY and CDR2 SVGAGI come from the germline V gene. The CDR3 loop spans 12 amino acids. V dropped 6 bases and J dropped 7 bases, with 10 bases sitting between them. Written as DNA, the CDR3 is TGTGCCAGCAGCACTTTCCGAAATGAGCAGTTCTTC. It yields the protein CASSTFRNEQFF.

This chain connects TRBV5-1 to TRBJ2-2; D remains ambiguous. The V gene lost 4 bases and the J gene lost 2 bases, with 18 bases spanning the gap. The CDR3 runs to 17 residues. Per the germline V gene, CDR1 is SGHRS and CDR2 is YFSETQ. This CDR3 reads CASSPDTRSFNTGELFF. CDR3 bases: TGCGCCAGCAGCCCTGACACCCGATCCTTCAACACCGGGGAGCTGTTTTTT. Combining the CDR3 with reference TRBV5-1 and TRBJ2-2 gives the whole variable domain KAGVTQTPRYLIKTRGQQVTLSCSPISGHRSVSWYQQTPGQGLQFLFEYFSETQRNKGNFPGRFSGRQFSNSRSEMNVSTLELGDSALYLCASSPDTRSFNTGELFFGEGSRLTVL.

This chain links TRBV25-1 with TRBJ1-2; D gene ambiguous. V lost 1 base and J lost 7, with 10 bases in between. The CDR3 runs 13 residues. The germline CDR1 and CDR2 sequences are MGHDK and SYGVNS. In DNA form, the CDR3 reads TGTGCCAGCAGTGAATCGGGTTTCTTTGGCTACACCTTC. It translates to CASSESGFFGYTF.

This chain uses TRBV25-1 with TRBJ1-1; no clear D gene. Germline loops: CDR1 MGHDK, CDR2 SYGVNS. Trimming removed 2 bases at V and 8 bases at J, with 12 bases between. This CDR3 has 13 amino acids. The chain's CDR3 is CASSERKGREAFF. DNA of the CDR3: TGTGCCAGCAGTGAAAGGAAAGGGAGGGAAGCTTTCTTT.

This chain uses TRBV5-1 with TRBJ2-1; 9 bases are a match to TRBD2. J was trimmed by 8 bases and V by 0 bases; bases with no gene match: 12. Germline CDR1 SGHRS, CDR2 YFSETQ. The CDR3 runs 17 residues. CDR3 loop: CASSLGAGAGGIDEQFF. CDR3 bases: TGCGCCAGCAGCTTGGGGGCCGGAGCGGGAGGAATCGATGAGCAGTTCTTC.

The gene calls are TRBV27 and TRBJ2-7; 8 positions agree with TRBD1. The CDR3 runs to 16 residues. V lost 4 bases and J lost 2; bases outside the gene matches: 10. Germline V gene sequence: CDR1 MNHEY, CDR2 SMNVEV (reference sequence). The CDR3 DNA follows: TGTGCCAGCAGTTCGGCTTGGAACAGGGGGACCTACGAGCAGTACTTC. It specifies CASSSAWNRGTYEQYF.

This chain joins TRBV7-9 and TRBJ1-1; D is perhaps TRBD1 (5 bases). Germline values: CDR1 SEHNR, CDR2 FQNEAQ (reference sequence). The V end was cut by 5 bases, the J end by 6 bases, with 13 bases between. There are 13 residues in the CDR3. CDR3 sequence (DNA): TGTGCCAGCAGCCGGTCCGGGGGTTCTGAAGCTTTCTTT. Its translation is CASSRSGGSEAFF. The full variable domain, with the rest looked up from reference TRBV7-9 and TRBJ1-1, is DTGVSQNPRHKITKRGQNVTFRCDPISEHNRLYWYRQTLGQGPEFLTYFQNEAQLEKSRLLSDRFSAERPKGSFSTLEIQRTEQGDSAMYLCASSRSGGSEAFFGQGTRLTVV.

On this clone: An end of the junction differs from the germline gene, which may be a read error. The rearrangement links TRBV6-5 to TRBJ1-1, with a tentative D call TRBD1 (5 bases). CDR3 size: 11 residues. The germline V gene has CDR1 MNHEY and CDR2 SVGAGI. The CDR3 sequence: CASSSGTDAFF. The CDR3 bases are TGTGCCAGCAGCTCCGGGACTGACGCTTTCTTT.

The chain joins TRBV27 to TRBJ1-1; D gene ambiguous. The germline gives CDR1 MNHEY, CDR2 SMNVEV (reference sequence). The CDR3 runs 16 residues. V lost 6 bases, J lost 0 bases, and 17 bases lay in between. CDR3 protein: CASSPTPNLLNTEAFF. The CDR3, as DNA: TGTGCCAGCAGCCCCACTCCGAATCTCCTGAACACTGAAGCTTTCTTT.

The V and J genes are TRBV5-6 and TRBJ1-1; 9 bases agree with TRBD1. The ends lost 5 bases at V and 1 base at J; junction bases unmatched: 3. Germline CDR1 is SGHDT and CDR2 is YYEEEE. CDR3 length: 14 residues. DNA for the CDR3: TGTGCCAGCAGGTTGACAGGGGGGAACACTGAAGCTTTCTTT. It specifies CASRLTGGNTEAFF.

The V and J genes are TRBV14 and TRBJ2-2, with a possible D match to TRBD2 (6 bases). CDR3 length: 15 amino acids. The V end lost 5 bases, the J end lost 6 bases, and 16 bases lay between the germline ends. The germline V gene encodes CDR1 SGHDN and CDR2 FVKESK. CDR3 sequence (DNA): TGTGCCAGCAGCAATCGAGGGCGGGATGCCGGGGAGCTGTTTTTT. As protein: CASSNRGRDAGELFF. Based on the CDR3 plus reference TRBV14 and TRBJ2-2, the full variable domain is EAGVTQFPSHSVIEKGQTVTLRCDPISGHDNLYWYRRVMGKEIKFLLHFVKESKQDESGMPNNRFLAERTGGTYSTLKVQPAELEDSGVYFCASSNRGRDAGELFFGEGSRLTVL.

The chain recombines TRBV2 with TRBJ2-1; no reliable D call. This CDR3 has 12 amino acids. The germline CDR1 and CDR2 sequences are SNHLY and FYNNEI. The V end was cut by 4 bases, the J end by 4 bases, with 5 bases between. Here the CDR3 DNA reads TGTGCCAGCAGTGGCGGATACAATGAGCAGTTCTTC. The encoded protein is CASSGGYNEQFF. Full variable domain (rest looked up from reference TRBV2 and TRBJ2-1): EPEVTQTPSHQVTQMGQEVILRCVPISNHLYFYWYRQILGQKVEFLVSFYNNEISEKSEIFDDQFSVERPDGSNFTLKIRSTKLEDSAMYFCASSGGYNEQFFGPGTRLTVL.

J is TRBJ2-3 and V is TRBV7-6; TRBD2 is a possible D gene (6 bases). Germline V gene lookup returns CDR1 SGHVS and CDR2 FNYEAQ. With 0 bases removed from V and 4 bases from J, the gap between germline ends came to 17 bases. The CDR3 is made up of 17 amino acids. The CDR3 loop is CASSLAQVGGGPDTQYF. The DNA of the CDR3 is TGTGCCAGCAGCTTAGCGCAGGTGGGAGGTGGCCCAGATACGCAGTATTTT.

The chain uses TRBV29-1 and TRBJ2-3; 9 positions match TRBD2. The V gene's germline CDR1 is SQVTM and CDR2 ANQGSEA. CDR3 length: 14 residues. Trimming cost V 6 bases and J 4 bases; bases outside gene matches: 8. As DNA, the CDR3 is TGCAGCGTCACGCCCGCGGGAGGGGCAGATACGCAGTATTTT. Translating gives CSVTPAGGADTQYF.